This T cell receptor beta chain comes out of a study of T-cell memory formation after mild COVID-19. Regarding the study as a whole: CD4+ contracting clones were mainly CM and EM; CD8+ ones, EMRA. Clones contracting over day 15 to 85 were CD4/CD8 balanced, with later expanders leaning CD4+. A second wave of clones peaked on day 37, and their SARS-CoV-2 specificity went unconfirmed.

TCRdb reprocessed the 5' RACE reads via MiXCR and lists one record per CDR3 protein. This repertoire shows 430,000 or so distinct CDR3 sequences, approximately 25% found once; its top ten account for around an eighth. This clonotype came up a few times. Its matching antigen is unknown. The sequencing input was PBMCs or a T cell subset sorted from them (not recorded which). This TCR came from an adult woman who had mild COVID-19 (a few samples of this study predate the infection). Cell type and time point are not known.

The CDR3 DNA is TGCGCCAGCAGCGCACTAGCGGGAGGAGCCTACGAGCAGTACTTC. This gives the protein CASSALAGGAYEQYF. The chain has TRBV5-1 and TRBJ2-7, with TRBD2 identical over 12 bases. The trim removed 4 bases at V and 2 bases at J, leaving 4 bases unmatched. The CDR3 covers 15 residues. Germline CDR1 is SGHRS and CDR2 is YFSETQ. The full variable domain, completed using reference TRBV5-1 and TRBJ2-7, is KAGVTQTPRYLIKTRGQQVTLSCSPISGHRSVSWYQQTPGQGLQFLFEYFSETQRNKGNFPGRFSGRQFSNSRSEMNVSTLELGDSALYLCASSALAGGAYEQYFGPGTRLTVT.